The rows below give T cell receptor beta chains drawn from one sample of a study of cytomegalovirus exposure and HLA in healthy donors. Produced via immunoSEQ multiplex PCR; TCRdb's table is partial and in-frame only. This sample has 100,000 or so clones; about 78% occur once, and the top ten carry under 1.5%. Sequencing input: PBMCs. The source is a man aged 25 to 40 in good health and CMV-seronegative. The CDR3 runs from the conserved cysteine through the conserved F or W. The D gene is left open where the match is weak. Some rows have no size entry. The others give once, few or many, or a class for an expanded clone.

>TRBV6-1|.|TRBD1|TRBJ2-7
CASSAQVQGYEQYF
TGTGCCAGCAGTGCCCAAGTACAGGGGTACGAGCAGTACTTC
>TRBV29-1|few|TRBD1|TRBJ2-2
CSVGQGKTGELFF
TGCAGCGTGGGACAGGGTAAAACCGGGGAGCTGTTTTTT
>TRBV28|.|.|TRBJ2-1
CASRRQGSDINEQFF
TGTGCCAGCAGGCGGCAGGGGTCAGATATTAATGAGCAGTTCTTC
>TRBV7-8|once|TRBD2|TRBJ2-5
CASSSYPGLAGGLQETQYF
TGTGCCAGCAGCTCATATCCGGGACTAGCGGGGGGACTGCAAGAGACCCAGTACTTC
>TRBV19|few|.|TRBJ1-1
CASSIPFRDLTEAFF
TGTGCCAGTAGTATCCCGTTCAGGGATCTCACTGAAGCTTTCTTT
>TRBV10-3|.|TRBD2|TRBJ2-1
CAINIGTSGVSYNEQFF
TGTGCCATCAATATTGGGACTAGCGGGGTTAGCTACAATGAGCAGTTCTTC
>TRBV7-7|.|.|TRBJ1-5
CASSLAENQPQHF
TGTGCTAGCAGCTTAGCGGAGAATCAGCCCCAGCATTTT
>TRBV7-9|.|.|TRBJ2-1
CASRLTGYNEQFF
TGTGCCAGCAGATTGACAGGATACAATGAGCAGTTCTTC
>TRBV9|once|.|TRBJ1-2
CASSDRRHGYTF
TGTGCCAGCAGCGACAGGCGTCATGGCTACACCTTC
>TRBV5-6|few|TRBD2|TRBJ2-1
CASSRGAGEDEQFF
TGTGCCAGCAGCCGGGGAGCGGGAGAGGATGAGCAGTTCTTC
>TRBV4-1|.|TRBD2|TRBJ2-2
CASSQQTSGNTGELFF
TGCGCCAGCAGCCAGCAGACTAGCGGGAACACCGGGGAGCTGTTTTTT
>TRBV9|.|TRBD1|TRBJ1-5
CASSVGAAGGQPQHF
TGTGCCAGCAGCGTAGGAGCGGCAGGGGGTCAGCCCCAGCATTTT
>TRBV30|.|TRBD2|TRBJ2-7
CAWRHTSGYEQYF
TGTGCCTGGAGACATACTAGCGGCTACGAGCAGTACTTC
>TRBV5-4|once|TRBD2|TRBJ2-2
CASSPSGAPTGELFF
TGTGCCAGCAGCCCCAGCGGGGCACCGACCGGGGAGCTGTTTTTT
>TRBV18|.|TRBD1|TRBJ1-1
CASSPQGERDTEAFF
TGTGCCAGCTCACCTCAGGGGGAACGGGACACTGAAGCTTTCTTT
>TRBV9|.|TRBD1|TRBJ1-2
CASSEGTGNVYTF
TGTGCCAGCAGCGAGGGGACAGGGAATGTGTACACCTTC
>TRBV6-1|few|.|TRBJ2-6
CASSDISNSGANVLTF
TGTGCCAGCAGTGATATATCTAACTCTGGGGCCAACGTCCTGACTTTC
>TRBV2|.|.|TRBJ1-2
CASSGQNYGYTF
TGTGCCAGCAGTGGACAGAACTATGGCTACACCTTC
>TRBV11-3|.|.|TRBJ2-6
CASSADYTANVLTF
TGTGCCAGCAGCGCCGACTATACGGCCAACGTCCTGACTTTC
>TRBV6-5|.|TRBD1|TRBJ1-1
CASSSRTGRREAFF
TGTGCCAGCAGTTCCCGGACAGGCAGACGTGAAGCTTTCTTT
>TRBV10-3|.|.|TRBJ1-5
CAISESVSGGSNQPQHF
TGTGCCATCAGTGAGTCTGTTTCGGGGGGGAGCAATCAGCCCCAGCATTTT
>TRBV10-2|.|.|TRBJ2-1
CASSTSGSSEQFF
TGCGCCAGCAGTACGTCCGGGAGCAGTGAGCAGTTCTTC
>TRBV5-1|.|TRBD1|TRBJ2-7
CASSTGQGGSYEQYF
TGCGCCAGCAGCACGGGACAGGGGGGATCCTACGAGCAGTACTTC
>TRBV19|once|TRBD1|TRBJ2-7
CASSIRDRGYEQYF
TGTGCCAGTAGTATACGGGACAGGGGCTACGAGCAGTACTTC
>TRBV2|.|.|TRBJ1-3
CASHLDSGNTIYF
TGTGCCAGCCATTTAGACTCTGGAAACACCATATATTTT
>TRBV9|.|.|TRBJ1-1
CASSETGETEAFF
TGTGCCAGCAGCGAGACAGGTGAGACTGAAGCTTTCTTT
>TRBV7-9|.|.|TRBJ1-2
CASSLSLAAQVYGYTF
TGTGCCAGCAGCTTAAGCTTAGCAGCCCAAGTCTATGGCTACACCTTC
>TRBV28|.|.|TRBJ1-1
CASNPSGNTEAFF
TGTGCCAGCAACCCGTCCGGGAACACTGAAGCTTTCTTT
>TRBV9|.|.|TRBJ1-4
CASSVGTGNEKLFF
TGTGCCAGCAGCGTAGGTACAGGTAACGAAAAACTGTTTTTT
>TRBV29-1|.|.|TRBJ1-5
CSVVAGPGSNQPQHF
TGCAGCGTTGTAGCGGGGCCGGGGAGCAATCAGCCCCAGCATTTT
>TRBV19|.|.|TRBJ1-5
CASRRGDSNSNQPQHF
TGTGCCAGTAGGCGGGGAGACAGTAATAGCAATCAGCCCCAGCATTTT
>TRBV7-9|once|TRBD1|TRBJ2-7
CASSLGQVYVKQYF
TGTGCCAGCAGCCTGGGACAGGTCTACGTCAAGCAGTACTTC
>TRBV4-3|.|TRBD2|TRBJ2-1
CASSQEAAGGYNEQFF
TGCGCCAGCAGCCAAGAGGCAGCGGGGGGGTACAATGAGCAGTTCTTC
>TRBV5-4|few|.|TRBJ1-1
CASSLKGVGTEAFF
TGTGCCAGCAGCTTGAAAGGAGTCGGGACTGAAGCTTTCTTT
>TRBV19|once|.|TRBJ2-7
CASSLVSSYEQYF
TGTGCCAGTAGTTTGGTCAGCTCCTACGAGCAGTACTTC
>TRBV4-1|.|.|TRBJ1-1
CASGGPMNTEAFF
TGCGCCAGCGGAGGACCAATGAACACTGAAGCTTTCTTT
>TRBV19|.|TRBD1|TRBJ2-2
CASSPGQGNTGELFF
TGTGCCAGTAGTCCGGGACAGGGGAACACCGGGGAGCTGTTTTTT
>TRBV27|.|TRBD1|TRBJ2-1
CASKGARNYNEQFF
TGTGCCAGCAAGGGGGCTAGAAACTACAATGAGCAGTTCTTC
>TRBV28|.|.|TRBJ2-3
CASSLWGGDTQYF
TGTGCCAGCAGTTTATGGGGGGGAGATACGCAGTATTTT
>TRBV6-1|.|TRBD1|TRBJ1-4
CASRPGQGGEKLFF
TGTGCCAGCAGACCGGGACAGGGGGGGGAAAAACTGTTTTTT
>TRBV9|.|TRBD1|TRBJ2-1
CASSAGQPYNEQFF
TGTGCCAGCAGCGCGGGACAGCCCTACAATGAGCAGTTCTTC
>TRBV7-9|.|.|TRBJ1-1
CASSIGRVNTEAFF
TGTGCCAGCAGCATAGGAAGAGTGAACACTGAAGCTTTCTTT
>TRBV18|.|.|TRBJ1-2
CASSPGSGYGYTF
TGTGCCAGCTCACCAGGGTCGGGGTATGGCTACACCTTC
>TRBV6-5|.|TRBD1|TRBJ2-5
CASSYSGQRSTYF
TGTGCCAGCAGTTACTCGGGACAGCGTTCAACGTACTTC
>TRBV4-1|.|TRBD1|TRBJ2-5
CASSQEPLGGRETQYF
TGCGCCAGCAGCCAAGAACCCTTAGGGGGCAGGGAGACCCAGTACTTC
>TRBV6-6|few|TRBD1|TRBJ1-6
CASSWGQGDNSPLHF
TGTGCCAGCAGTTGGGGACAGGGAGATAATTCACCCCTCCACTTT
>TRBV9|.|.|TRBJ1-1
CASSVDGDTEAFF
TGTGCCAGCAGCGTAGACGGAGACACTGAAGCTTTCTTT
>TRBV28|.|TRBD1|TRBJ1-5
CASSLRATGNHGAQHF
TGTGCCAGCAGCCTCCGGGCGACAGGGAATCACGGAGCCCAGCATTTT
>TRBV7-7|.|.|TRBJ2-1
CASSSQGFNEQFF
TGTGCTAGCAGCTCACAGGGATTCAATGAGCAGTTCTTC
>TRBV9|.|.|TRBJ2-1
CASSVDLYNEQFF
TGTGCCAGCAGCGTAGACTTATACAATGAGCAGTTCTTC
>TRBV4-1|.|TRBD2|TRBJ2-7
CASSQGPPSGVSYEQYF
TGCGCCAGCAGCCAAGGCCCCCCTAGCGGGGTCTCCTACGAGCAGTACTTC
>TRBV5-1|.|.|TRBJ1-1
CASSLAQGNTEAFF
TGCGCCAGCAGCTTGGCTCAGGGGAACACTGAAGCTTTCTTT